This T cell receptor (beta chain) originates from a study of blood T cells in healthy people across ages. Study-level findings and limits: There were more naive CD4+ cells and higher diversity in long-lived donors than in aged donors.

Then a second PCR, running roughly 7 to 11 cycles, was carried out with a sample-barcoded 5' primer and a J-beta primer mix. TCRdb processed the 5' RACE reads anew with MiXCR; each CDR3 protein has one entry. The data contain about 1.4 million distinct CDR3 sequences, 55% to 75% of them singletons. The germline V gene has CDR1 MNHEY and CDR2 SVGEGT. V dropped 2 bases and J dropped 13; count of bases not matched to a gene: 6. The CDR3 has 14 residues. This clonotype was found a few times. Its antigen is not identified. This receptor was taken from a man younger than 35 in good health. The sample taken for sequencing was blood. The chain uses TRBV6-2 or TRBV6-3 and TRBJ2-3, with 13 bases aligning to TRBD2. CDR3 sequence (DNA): TGTGCCAGCAGTTACGGGACTAGCGGGGACTCGAAGTATTTT. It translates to CASSYGTSGDSKYF.